The rows below give T cell receptor beta chains drawn from one sample of a study of response to subunit inactivated influenza vaccine. Each CDR3 protein is one row after TCRdb ran MiXCR on the RT-PCR reads. This table has 650,000 or so distinct CDR3 sequences, 11% to 15% appearing once. This specimen consisted of PBMCs from blood, obtained less than 15 days before vaccination. The receptors were gathered from a man over 45 who received an inactivated influenza vaccine. The CDR3 runs from the conserved cysteine through the conserved F or W. A D gene is named only where the DNA matches it firmly. Expanded clones get a size class; other rows say once, few or many, or leave the size out.

TRBJ2-7 | . | TRBV7-9 | few | TGTGCCAGCAGTCCCGGGACGTTGTACGAGCAGTACTTC | CASSPGTLYEQYF
TRBJ2-1 | TRBD1 | TRBV3-1 | . | TGTGCCAGCAGCCAAGGGGTGACAGGGGGCCCTGAGCAGTTCTTC | CASSQGVTGGPEQFF
TRBJ2-5 | . | TRBV10-3 | many | TGTGCCATCAGTGAATCATCAGAGACCCAGTACTTC | CAISESSETQYF
TRBJ2-3 | . | TRBV7-2 | few | TGTGCCAGCAGCTTCGGACGGAGGTTCGATACGCAGTATTTT | CASSFGRRFDTQYF
TRBJ2-5 | . | TRBV20-1 | few | TGCAGTGCTAGCCTTAGACAAGCGGGGACCCAGTACTTC | CSASLRQAGTQYF
TRBJ2-3 | TRBD2 | TRBV5-1 | few | TGCGCCAGCAGCTTCGGGACTAAGGGCACAGATACGCAGTATTTT | CASSFGTKGTDTQYF
TRBJ1-4 | TRBD1 | TRBV5-5 | . | TGTGCCAGCAGCCGACCCGGGACAGGGGATGAAAAACTGTTTTTT | CASSRPGTGDEKLFF
TRBJ2-3 | . | TRBV20-1 | few | TGCAGTGTTGGGGCCAGCACAGATACGCAGTATTTT | CSVGASTDTQYF
TRBJ2-7 | TRBD1 | TRBV9 | . | TGTGCCAGCAGCCCTCCCGGACAGGAAGGGAGCGAGCAGTACTTC | CASSPPGQEGSEQYF
TRBJ1-6 | TRBD1 | TRBV3-1 | few | TGTGCCAGCAGCGAGGGACAGCATAATTCACCCCTCCACTTT | CASSEGQHNSPLHF
TRBJ2-1 | TRBD2 | TRBV20-1 | . | TGCAGTGCTCCGACTAGCGGGAGGGCCCGTTACAATGAGCAGTTCTTC | CSAPTSGRARYNEQFF
TRBJ2-1 | . | TRBV4-2 | once | TGTGCCAGCAGCCAAGATGGTGGAGGGGTATCCTACAATGAGCAGTTCTTC | CASSQDGGGVSYNEQFF
TRBJ2-1 | . | TRBV19 | . | TGTGCCAGTAGTATGTCGCTTTACAATGAGCAGTTCTTC | CASSMSLYNEQFF
TRBJ2-2 | TRBD1 | TRBV28 | few | TGTGCCAGCTGGGACAGAAACACCGGGGAGCTGTTTTTT | CASWDRNTGELFF
TRBJ1-1 | . | TRBV7-2 | . | TGTGCCAGCAGCTTAATACAGGGATACACTGAAGCTTTCTTT | CASSLIQGYTEAFF
TRBJ2-1 | TRBD1 | TRBV24-1 | . | TGTGCCACCAGTGATCAAGACAGGGGTTCCTACAATGAGCAGTTCTTC | CATSDQDRGSYNEQFF
TRBJ2-7 | . | TRBV18 | few | TGTGCCAGCTCACTTCCGGATAAAAATTACGAGCAGTACTTC | CASSLPDKNYEQYF
TRBJ1-2 | . | TRBV7-3 | . | TGTGCCAGCAGCTCCGGGGCGGGGCTTTATGGCTACACCTTC | CASSSGAGLYGYTF
TRBJ2-5 | . | TRBV5-1 | . | TGCGCCAGCAGCTTGGAGATGGGGAATTGGGAGACCCAGTACTTC | CASSLEMGNWETQYF
TRBJ2-1 | . | TRBV3-1 | many | TGTGCCAGCAGCCAAGATCTAGGCGGACAAACCTACAATGAGCAGTTCTTC | CASSQDLGGQTYNEQFF
TRBJ2-6 | . | TRBV10-3 | few | TGTGCCATCAGGAGCCGCTCTGGGGCCAACGTCCTGACTTTC | CAIRSRSGANVLTF
TRBJ2-2 | . | TRBV13 | many | TGTGCCAGCAGCTTAGGTCAGGCCAGCACCGGGGAGCTGTTTTTT | CASSLGQASTGELFF
TRBJ1-5 | . | TRBV12-3/TRBV12-4 | few | TGTGCCAGCAGTTTAGGTTCCGGGAATGGTCAGCCCCAGCATTTT | CASSLGSGNGQPQHF
TRBJ2-2 | TRBD2 | TRBV6-2/TRBV6-3 | many | TGTGCCAGCAGTCCCGGGACTAGCGGGAGGCGCGGCGGGGAGCTGTTTTTT | CASSPGTSGRRGGELFF
TRBJ1-2 | . | TRBV20-1 | . | TGCAGTGCTAGAGATCCCCCGGGCTACACCTTC | CSARDPPGYTF
TRBJ1-1 | . | TRBV28 | . | TGTGCCAGCAGTCTCCCGGGTATGATGAACACTGAAGCTTTCTTT | CASSLPGMMNTEAFF
TRBJ2-3 | TRBD2 | TRBV12-3/TRBV12-4 | . | TGTGCCAGCAGTCCCTCCGCGGGAGAGTCAGATACGCAGTATTTT | CASSPSAGESDTQYF
TRBJ2-7 | TRBD2 | TRBV7-9 | . | TGTGCCAGCAGCTTCTATGGGGGACTAGCGGGAGGAAACGAGCAGTACTTC | CASSFYGGLAGGNEQYF
TRBJ2-7 | . | TRBV5-1 | . | TGCGCCAGCAGCACTGCTCTCGAAAGCTCTTCAAAGTACTTC | CASSTALESSSKYF
TRBJ1-1 | . | TRBV20-1 | few | TGCAGTGCCCAGCTTGCCCCTGAAGCTTTCTTT | CSAQLAPEAFF
TRBJ1-1 | . | TRBV12-3/TRBV12-4 | . | TGTGCCAGCAGCAGTACGGTGGGGTACACTGAAGCTTTCTTT | CASSSTVGYTEAFF
TRBJ1-1 | . | TRBV20-1 | few | TGCAGTGCTAGTTTCAGCAACGGCGCAGGTGAAGCTTTCTTT | CSASFSNGAGEAFF
TRBJ2-7 | TRBD1 | TRBV6-5 | . | TGTGCCAGCAGTTACTCGACGGGACAGGGGGCATACGAGCAGTACTTC | CASSYSTGQGAYEQYF
TRBJ2-2 | TRBD2 | TRBV5-1 | . | TGCGCCAGCAGCACGGGACTACCGAACACCGGGGAGCTGTTTTTT | CASSTGLPNTGELFF
TRBJ2-7 | . | TRBV12-3/TRBV12-4 | . | TGTGCCAGCAGTTTCGGGCTCGGGAGTAGGTCCTACGAGCAGTACTTC | CASSFGLGSRSYEQYF
TRBJ1-6 | . | TRBV30 | few | TGTGCCTGGAGTTCGGGGATTAATAATTCACCCCTCCACTTT | CAWSSGINNSPLHF
TRBJ2-1 | . | TRBV7-2 | . | TGTGCCAGCAGCTTAGTTGGGGCCAGCTCCTACAATGAGCAGTTCTTC | CASSLVGASSYNEQFF
TRBJ2-3 | . | TRBV7-9 | . | TGTGCCAGCAGCCACCGAGCGGAGGATACGCAGTATTTT | CASSHRAEDTQYF
TRBJ1-6 | . | TRBV6-5 | . | TGTGCCAGCAGTTACTCGATTAGGGTTTCTTCACCCCTCCACTTT | CASSYSIRVSSPLHF
TRBJ2-7 | . | TRBV7-8 | few | TGTGCCAGCAGCTTAGTTTGGCAGGGCAGCCACGAGCAGTACTTC | CASSLVWQGSHEQYF
TRBJ1-2 | TRBD1 | TRBV6-2/TRBV6-3 | few | TGTGCCAGCAGCCGGGACAGCTCCCTAATTGGCTACACCTTC | CASSRDSSLIGYTF
TRBJ1-2 | TRBD1 | TRBV28 | many | TGTGCCAGCAGGTCCGGGACAGGGTTGCGCTACACCTTC | CASRSGTGLRYTF
TRBJ2-5 | TRBD2 | TRBV12-3/TRBV12-4 | many | TGTGCCAGCAGCCTAGCGGGGGGACGGGAGGAGACCCAGTACTTC | CASSLAGGREETQYF
TRBJ2-3 | . | TRBV5-1 | few | TGCGCCAGCAGCTCGGACTCCCGCCGCCTCACAGATACGCAGTATTTT | CASSSDSRRLTDTQYF
TRBJ2-3 | TRBD1 | TRBV28 | few | TGTGCCAGCAGCCCGACAGGGGTCTTTAGAGATACGCAGTATTTT | CASSPTGVFRDTQYF
TRBJ2-1 | TRBD2 | TRBV7-2 | once | TGTGGCAGCAGCTTAGATCCCGGGGGGTATTATAAGTTCTTC | CGSSLDPGGYYKFF
TRBJ2-1 | TRBD1 | TRBV12-3/TRBV12-4 | many | TGTGCCAGCACCAGACAGGGAAATGAGCAGTTCTTC | CASTRQGNEQFF
TRBJ2-3 | . | TRBV7-2 | few | TGTGCCAGCAGCCGAGACAGGTCCTCTCTCACAGATACGCAGTATTTT | CASSRDRSSLTDTQYF
TRBJ2-7 | . | TRBV5-1 | . | TGCGCCAGCAGCCAGGGACCGACAGACACCTACGAGCAGTACTTC | CASSQGPTDTYEQYF
TRBJ1-2 | . | TRBV3-1 | . | TGTGCCAGCAGCCAGAAGCGGGGGACCTATGGCTACACCTTC | CASSQKRGTYGYTF
TRBJ2-7 | . | TRBV7-2 | few | TGTGCCAGCAGCCCCTCCGGGGCATCCTACGAGCAGTACTTC | CASSPSGASYEQYF
TRBJ2-1 | . | TRBV12-3/TRBV12-4 | . | TGTGCCAGCAGCAAAAAGGGATTAGGTGAGCAGTTCTTC | CASSKKGLGEQFF
TRBJ2-7 | TRBD1 | TRBV20-1 | few | TGCAGTGCCAGGGGGACCCACTTGGAGCAGTACTTC | CSARGTHLEQYF
TRBJ2-7 | TRBD2 | TRBV20-1 | few | TGCAGTGCCCGATCCGGGACTAGCGCCCCCGTCTCCTACGAGCAGTACTTC | CSARSGTSAPVSYEQYF
TRBJ2-1 | . | TRBV20-1 | many | TGCAGTGCTAGTGAGCAGGGGACGACCTACAATGAGCAGTTCTTC | CSASEQGTTYNEQFF
TRBJ1-1 | . | TRBV29-1 | few | TGCAGCGTAACAGGGTCTCGAGGTTTATCTGAAGCTTTCTTT | CSVTGSRGLSEAFF
TRBJ1-1 | . | TRBV12-3/TRBV12-4 | few | TGTGCCAGCAGCCTGGGACATGCTGAAGCTTTCTTT | CASSLGHAEAFF